These 9 T cell receptor beta chains were all obtained from the same sample, sequenced in a study of shared clonotypes between healthy human individuals. This table comes from immunoSEQ multiplex PCR, and its TCRdb copy is limited to in-frame clones, with some not included. Of around 99,000 clones listed, approximately 63% are singletons. Sequenced material: memory CD8+ T cells sorted from blood. Subset reported: CD45RO+ cells pooled with CCR7-negative TemRA cells. These receptors were taken from a man aged 25 to 45 in good health.

As DNA, the CDR3 is TGTGCCAGCAGTTTGGGGCTGCAGCCCCAGCATTTT. Translated: CASSLGLQPQHF. V gene TRBV28 combines with J gene TRBJ1-5; weak D call: TRBD1 (5 bases). The CDR3 has 12 amino acids. V was pared by 3 bases and J by 7 bases, with 7 bases between. CDR1 is MDHEN and CDR2 is SYDVKM in the germline V gene.

This clone has only a few counts. The chain combines TRBV11-3 with TRBJ1-4; D is unclear. The V gene lost 1 base and the J gene lost 8 bases, with 8 bases spanning the gap. In germline, CDR1 is SGHNT, CDR2 YENEEA. The CDR3 contains 13 residues. CDR3 amino acids: CASSLGAGEKLFF. DNA of the CDR3: TGTGCCAGCAGCTTAGGGGCGGGGGAAAAACTGTTTTTT.

The V and J genes are TRBV23-1 and TRBJ1-5, with unresolved D. TRBV23-1 is an ORF, with its function uncertain. The germline V and J ends were trimmed by 1 base and 9 bases, with 1 base remaining between them. The CDR3 has 10 amino acids. The CDR3, as DNA: TGCGCCAGCAGTCAATTGCCCCAGCATTTT. Amino acids: CASSQLPQHF.

The chain's CDR3 is CASSQTLAEKLFF. Written as DNA, the CDR3 is TGCGCCAGCAGCCAAACGCTTGCTGAAAAACTGTTTTTT. The chain is built from TRBV4-1 and TRBJ1-4, with D uncertain. V was shortened by 2 bases and J by 7 bases, with 8 bases between the two germline ends. CDR1 and CDR2 from the germline V gene are MGHRA and YSYEKL. The CDR3 sequence is 13 residues long.

The rearrangement links TRBV29-1 to TRBJ2-1, with D possibly TRBD2 on 6 matching bases. The CDR3 covers 12 residues. The V and J ends lost 6 bases and 10 bases respectively, with 16 bases between them. Germline V CDR1 and CDR2: SQVTM, ANQGSEA. In nucleotides, the CDR3 is TGCAGCGTGGACTACCCGGGGGTCGAGCAGTTCTTC. Its translation is CSVDYPGVEQFF.

The chain joins TRBV7-2 to TRBJ2-7; 7 nucleotides agree with TRBD1. This CDR3 has 15 amino acids. Germline CDR1 reads SGHTA; CDR2 reads FQGNSA. Trimming at V came to 5 bases and at J to 2 bases, leaving 9 bases not matched to a gene. This CDR3 is CASSTYRGGPYEQYF. The CDR3 DNA reads TGTGCCAGCAGCACCTACAGGGGCGGCCCCTACGAGCAGTACTTC.

The rearrangement joins TRBV25-1 to TRBJ2-5; 7 positions agree with TRBD2. The ends lost 2 bases at V and 5 bases at J; junction bases unmatched: 17. The CDR3 has 18 residues. Germline V gene data show CDR1 as MGHDK and CDR2 as SYGVNS. As DNA, the CDR3 is TGTGCCAGCAGTGAAAGGGGAGGGTTTTCAGGCGCCCGGGAGACCCAGTACTTC. It encodes CASSERGGFSGARETQYF.

This clone was recorded a few times. As DNA, the CDR3 is TGTGCCAGCAGTCCCCCCGGGACAGGGCTGGTCAACGAGCAGTACTTC. It translates to CASSPPGTGLVNEQYF. V usage is TRBV7-9 and J usage is TRBJ2-7, with 9 nucleotides matching TRBD1. Trimming removed 6 bases from V and 5 bases from J; junction bases left unmatched: 14. The CDR3 has 16 residues. The V gene's germline CDR1 is SEHNR and CDR2 FQNEAQ (reference sequence).

The count of this clone is one. The chain is built from TRBV5-1 and TRBJ2-7; a possible D gene is TRBD2 (7 bases). CDR1 and CDR2 from the germline V gene are SGHRS and YFSETQ. The CDR3 has 15 amino acids. Trimming pared 0 bases from V and 4 bases from J, leaving 14 bases between. The CDR3 reads CASSLARGAGYEQYF. The CDR3 DNA follows: TGCGCCAGCAGCTTGGCCCGGGGGGCTGGGTACGAGCAGTACTTC.